These 20 T cell receptor beta chains came from one sample sequenced in a study of blood T cell repertoires in COVID-19 (TCRdb year 2020). Library prep was done by the immunoSEQ multiplex PCR assay. TCRdb stores this immuneACCESS table with in-frame sequences only. Part of the clones is absent; in the studies checked, under half of the shortfall reflects unresolved V genes, and no reason is known for the rest. In all, the sample holds 150,000 or so clones, and roughly 93% of those were seen once. The biggest ten clones account for less than 2% of the sample. Source material: peripheral blood. These receptors all come from a woman aged 55-69 years with COVID-19, enrolled during active disease.

This rearrangement joins TRBV7-2 to TRBJ2-1; D gene uncertain. This CDR3 spans 15 amino acids. Germline V gene data show CDR1 as SGHTA and CDR2 as FQGNSA. V was pared by 5 bases and J by 3 bases, with 14 bases between. The CDR3 coding sequence is TGTGCCAGCAGCCGGCTAGAGCCCTTCTACAATGAGCAGTTCTTC. Protein: CASSRLEPFYNEQFF.

The genes are TRBV7-2 and TRBJ2-7; 13 nucleotides match TRBD2. CDR1 is SGHTA, CDR2 FQGNSA, per germline. The CDR3 runs 15 residues. J lost 5 bases, V lost 2 bases, and 3 bases had no gene match. CDR3 in DNA: TGTGCCAGCAGCTTAAGGACTAGCGGGGGCCACGAGCAGTACTTC. Translation gives CASSLRTSGGHEQYF.

The J gene is TRBJ1-5, the V gene TRBV19; D unresolved. Trimming took 6 bases from V and 4 from J, leaving 16 bases between them. Germline V gene sequence: CDR1 LNHDA, CDR2 SQIVND (reference sequence). The CDR3 runs to 15 residues. CDR3 region: CASSTGPGGNQPQHF. The CDR3 coding sequence is TGTGCCAGTAGCACCGGCCCGGGAGGTAATCAGCCCCAGCATTTT.

The rearrangement links TRBV7-8 to TRBJ1-4; weak D call: TRBD1 (5 bases). The CDR3 consists of 14 residues. The V and J ends lost 2 bases and 8 bases respectively, with 12 bases between them. Germline V CDR1 and CDR2: SGHVS, FQNEAQ. The CDR3 bases are TGTGCCAGCAGCTTAATGGGGCAGAGCGAAAAACTGTTTTTT. This sequence encodes CASSLMGQSEKLFF. Filled out from reference TRBV7-8 and TRBJ1-4, the complete variable domain reads GAGVSQSPRYKVAKRGQDVALRCDPISGHVSLFWYQQALGQGPEFLTYFQNEAQLDKSGLPSDRFFAERPEGSVSTLKIQRTQQEDSAVYLCASSLMGQSEKLFFGSGTQLSVL.

The V gene is TRBV5-1, the J gene TRBJ2-3, with 10 bases aligning to TRBD2. The junction had 0 bases not matched to a gene; V was cut back by 7 bases and J by 1 base. CDR1 is SGHRS, CDR2 YFSETQ, per germline. This CDR3 has 13 amino acids. The CDR3 nucleotides are TGCGCCAGCGGACTAGCGGGCACAGATACGCAGTATTTT. It encodes CASGLAGTDTQYF.

The chain employs TRBV7-3 and TRBJ2-5; no clear D. This CDR3 has 13 amino acids. Germline V gene lookup returns CDR1 SGHTA and CDR2 FQGTGA. V shed 5 bases and J shed 11 bases, with 18 bases lying between them. Here the CDR3 reads CASSLDSRALQYF. The CDR3 DNA reads as TGTGCCAGCAGCCTAGACTCGCGAGCGCTGCAGTACTTC.

CDR3: CASSSRGNPRETQYF. CDR3 coding DNA: TGTGCCAGCAGCTCCCGAGGGAATCCCCGGGAGACCCAGTACTTC. The V and J genes are TRBV5-8 and TRBJ2-5, with TRBD2 as a possible D gene (5 bases). Germline V CDR1 and CDR2: SGHTS, YDEGEE. The length of the CDR3 is 15 residues. The germline V and J ends were trimmed by 3 bases and 5 bases, with 17 bases remaining between them.

V usage is TRBV18 and J usage is TRBJ1-1, with 7 positions matching TRBD1. The V segment lost 3 bases and the J segment 1 base; nucleotides outside the gene matches: 5. This CDR3 has 15 residues. Per germline, CDR1 KGHSH and CDR2 LQKENI. The CDR3 coding sequence is TGTGCCAGCTCACCTCGACAGGGCGAGAACACTGAAGCTTTCTTT. Its translation: CASSPRQGENTEAFF.

The chain uses TRBV10-3 and TRBJ2-1, with TRBD2 matching 11 bases. Germline V gene sequence: CDR1 ENHRY, CDR2 SYGVKD. With V trimmed by 10 bases and J by 5 bases, 7 bases remained unmatched. This CDR3 has 14 amino acids. This CDR3 reads CATYGTSGNNEQFF. The CDR3 region has the DNA TGTGCCACCTACGGGACTAGCGGTAACAATGAGCAGTTCTTC.

In this sample, this clone turned up once. The chain combines TRBV15 with TRBJ1-6; D is unresolved. Per the germline V gene, CDR1 is LNHNV and CDR2 is YYDKDF (reference sequence). V gave up 8 bases and J gave up 10 bases, with 15 bases separating them. This CDR3 region has 13 residues. The CDR3 spells CATQRIKDSPLHF. CDR3 bases: TGTGCCACCCAGCGGATTAAGGACTCACCCCTCCACTTT.

The gene calls are TRBV9 and TRBJ1-4; 7 bases agree with TRBD1. Germline V gene sequence: CDR1 SGDLS, CDR2 YYNGEE. This CDR3 is built from 18 residues. J lost 0 bases, V lost 1 base, and 9 bases had no gene match. In DNA form, the CDR3 reads TGTGCCAGCAGCGTATTCGGCCTCACAGGGGCAACTAATGAAAAACTGTTTTTT. Amino acids: CASSVFGLTGATNEKLFF.

The V and J genes are TRBV7-2 and TRBJ1-5; TRBD1 is a possible D gene (6 bases). The CDR3 has 16 residues. Germline CDR1 SGHTA, CDR2 FQGNSA. Trimming cost V 3 bases and J 5 bases, with 17 bases left between them. CDR3 sequence reads: CASSFAGGRNHQPQHF. The CDR3 coding sequence is TGTGCCAGCAGCTTCGCGGGGGGGCGTAATCATCAGCCCCAGCATTTT.

The chain joins TRBV7-3 to TRBJ2-3; weak D call: TRBD1 (6 bases). CDR3 length: 13 amino acids. CDR1 is SGHTA, CDR2 FQGTGA, per germline. V was cut by 4 bases and J by 4 bases, with 9 bases left in between. CDR3 DNA: TGTGCCAGCAGCTCGCGACAGGCAGATACGCAGTATTTT. Amino acid sequence: CASSSRQADTQYF.

V is TRBV6-5 and J is TRBJ2-7; possible D gene TRBD2, 6 bases. Trimming took 7 bases from V and 1 from J, leaving 11 bases between them. Germline V CDR1 and CDR2: MNHEY, SVGAGI. This CDR3 is built from 13 residues. For the CDR3, the DNA is TGTGCCAGCAAGGAGGGCGAATCCTACGAGCAGTACTTC. Translated: CASKEGESYEQYF.

The chain uses TRBV5-4 and TRBJ2-7; D gene ambiguous. This CDR3 spans 11 amino acids. Trimming cost V 0 bases and J 7 bases, with 5 bases left between them. The V gene's germline CDR1 is SGHNT and CDR2 YYREEE (reference sequence). The DNA of the CDR3 is TGTGCCAGCAGCTTGGGGCATGAGCAGTACTTC. Its translation: CASSLGHEQYF.

This clone was seen only once. The same CDR3 is also encoded by other DNA sequences in this sample. The gene calls are TRBV6-5 and TRBJ1-2, with D uncertain. The V end was cut by 6 bases, the J end by 2 bases, with 10 bases between. Germline V gives CDR1 MNHEY, CDR2 SVGAGI. The CDR3 has 13 amino acids. The DNA of the CDR3 is TGTGCCAGCAGCCGGACGGGGAACTATGGCTACACCTTC. Translation gives CASSRTGNYGYTF.

The chain combines TRBV7-3 with TRBJ2-5; 9 bases fit TRBD2. Germline values: CDR1 SGHTA, CDR2 FQGTGA. The J segment lost 7 bases and the V segment lost 5 bases, leaving 11 bases of the junction unmatched. This CDR3 is 15 amino acids long. The CDR3 spells CASSISGGRGGTQYF. The CDR3 bases are TGTGCCAGCAGCATTAGCGGGGGTAGAGGCGGGACCCAGTACTTC.

The rearrangement uses TRBV18 and TRBJ2-5; a weak D match, TRBD2 (6 bases). Germline-derived CDR1 and CDR2 are KGHSH and LQKENI. The CDR3 loop spans 14 amino acids. V dropped 3 bases and J dropped 5 bases, with 13 bases sitting between them. The CDR3 is CASSPEDYEETQYF. The CDR3 nucleotides read TGTGCCAGCTCACCCGAGGACTATGAGGAGACCCAGTACTTC. Full variable domain (rest looked up from reference TRBV18 and TRBJ2-5): NAGVMQNPRHLVRRRGQEARLRCSPMKGHSHVYWYRQLPEEGLKFMVYLQKENIIDESGMPKERFSAEFPKEGPSILRIQQVVRGDSAAYFCASSPEDYEETQYFGPGTRLLVL.

V is TRBV2 and J is TRBJ1-1; 8 bases line up with TRBD1. Per germline, CDR1 SNHLY and CDR2 FYNNEI. The CDR3 consists of 18 residues. V lost 7 bases to trimming and J lost 3 bases; unmatched junction nucleotides: 19. CDR3 sequence reads: CASNQNWAQGGSDTEAFF. The CDR3, as DNA: TGTGCCAGCAACCAAAACTGGGCACAGGGGGGGTCCGACACTGAAGCTTTCTTT.

The chain carries TRBV10-3 and TRBJ1-1; D is perhaps TRBD1 (5 bases). The CDR3 covers 13 residues. V lost 5 bases and J lost 4, with 11 bases in between. Germline loops: CDR1 ENHRY, CDR2 SYGVKD. The CDR3: CAISSQGRTEAFF. CDR3 in DNA: TGTGCCATCAGTAGTCAGGGTCGCACTGAAGCTTTCTTT.